The rows below give T cell receptor beta chains drawn from one sample of a study of T cell repertoires in aging, cancer and after chemotherapy. TCRdb passed the multiplex PCR reads through MiXCR, listing each CDR3 protein once. Of some 4,000 distinct CDR3 sequences listed, about a quarter are singletons. The material sequenced was blood. The receptors stem from a human donor with a blood cancer. Each CDR3 is given with its conserved first and last residue. The D gene is left open where the match is weak. Clone sizes are given selectively: once, few, many, or a class where the clone is expanded.

CASSMGSGNQPQHF TGTGCCAGCTCTATGGGGAGCGGCAATCAGCCCCAGCATTTT TRBV18 NA TRBJ1-5 NA
CASSSAPTGGQFF TGTGCCAGCAGTTCTGCCCCGACCGGAGGGCAGTTCTTC TRBV27 NA TRBJ2-1 large
CSAASGRASYEQYF TGCAGTGCTGCCAGCGGGAGGGCCTCCTACGAGCAGTACTTC TRBV20-1 TRBD2 TRBJ2-7 NA
CASSPTRVGGQTQYF TGTGCCAGCAGTCCCACCAGGGTTGGCGGTCAGACCCAGTACTTC TRBV12-3/TRBV12-4 NA TRBJ2-5 NA
CASRGAGRADSPLHF TGTGCCAGCAGGGGGGCGGGCAGGGCGGACTCACCCCTCCACTTT TRBV27 NA TRBJ1-6 medium-sized
CASSRTSRPGANVLTF TGTGCCAGCAGCCGTACCTCGAGGCCTGGGGCCAACGTCCTGACTTTC TRBV7-9 NA TRBJ2-6 few
CSVDLLLAGGSPDTQYF TGCAGCGTCGACCTCCTCCTAGCGGGAGGGTCCCCAGATACGCAGTATTTT TRBV29-1 TRBD2 TRBJ2-3 NA
CASSLFGTGVYNEQFF TGTGCCAGCAGTTTATTCGGGACAGGGGTCTACAATGAGCAGTTCTTC TRBV27 TRBD1 TRBJ2-1 NA
CASRGRHMGTQYF TGTGCCAGCAGAGGCAGACATATGGGGACCCAGTACTTC TRBV28 NA TRBJ2-5 few
CASSFGLAGGTEQFF TGTGCCAGCAGCTTTGGGCTAGCGGGAGGGACTGAGCAGTTCTTC TRBV11-1 TRBD2 TRBJ2-1 medium-sized
CASSPGLAEQETQYF TGTGCCAGCAGCCCGGGACTAGCGGAGCAAGAGACCCAGTACTTC TRBV11-2 TRBD2 TRBJ2-5 medium-sized
CASSPNRRSEAFF TGTGCCAGCAGTCCCAATAGGCGGAGTGAAGCTTTCTTT TRBV27 NA TRBJ1-1 NA
CASSRDGRSHQGQYF TGTGCCAGTAGCCGGGACGGACGCAGCCATCAGGGGCAGTACTTC TRBV19 NA TRBJ2-7 NA
CASSYTSWGQETQYF TGTGCCAGCAGTTATACATCCTGGGGTCAAGAGACCCAGTACTTC TRBV27 NA TRBJ2-5 NA
CASSAIRLAGVSETQYF TGTGCCAGCAGCGCCATACGACTAGCGGGAGTAAGTGAGACCCAGTACTTC TRBV21-1 NA TRBJ2-5 few
CASSEFSMYSDEQFF TGTGCCAGCAGTGAATTCTCCATGTACTCTGATGAGCAGTTCTTC TRBV6-2/TRBV6-3 NA TRBJ2-1 NA
CASSIGPGLAAAYNEQFF TGTGCCAGTAGTATTGGGCCGGGACTAGCGGCCGCCTACAATGAGCAGTTCTTC TRBV19 TRBD2 TRBJ2-1 NA
CASSLTSGDEQFF TGTGCCAGCAGCTTAACGTCGGGAGATGAGCAGTTCTTC TRBV7-3 NA TRBJ2-1 NA
CASRPGHGDQPQHF TGTGCCAGCAGACCGGGACACGGGGATCAGCCCCAGCATTTT TRBV27 NA TRBJ1-5 NA
CSVEGGTKIAGASTYEQYF TGCAGCGTTGAGGGGGGCACCAAGATAGCGGGAGCCTCTACCTACGAGCAGTACTTC TRBV29-1 TRBD2 TRBJ2-7 few
CASRRVGTEAFF TGTGCCAGCAGAAGGGTGGGCACTGAAGCTTTCTTT TRBV6-5 NA TRBJ1-1 NA
CASQLGGGELFF TGTGCCAGCCAACTGGGGGGCGGGGAGCTGTTTTTT TRBV12-3/TRBV12-4 NA TRBJ2-2 NA
CASSEQDSQSGELFF TGTGCCAGCAGTGAACAGGATAGTCAGTCCGGGGAGCTGTTTTTT TRBV6-1 NA TRBJ2-2 medium-sized
CASSIRTSGGEQYF TGTGCCAGTAGTATCCGGACTAGCGGTGGCGAGCAGTACTTC TRBV19 TRBD2 TRBJ2-7 few